A selection of T cell receptor beta chains follows, all from one sample in a study of T cells in localized non-small cell lung cancer. Assay: immunoSEQ multiplex PCR; the TCRdb copy retains only in-frame clones and omits some. The repertoire holds 90,000 to 95,000 clones, with roughly 89% as singletons. The material sequenced was peripheral blood, taken before any cancer treatment. These receptors were taken from a man between 40 and 69 years old with stage I squamous cell lung carcinoma. Both conserved end residues are part of each CDR3. A D gene is named only where the DNA matches it firmly. The size entry is marked missing in some rows and otherwise reads once, few, many or a size class.

clone size	V gene	D gene	J gene	CDR3 DNA	CDR3 protein
.	TRBV5-5	.	TRBJ2-1	TGTGCCAGCAGCTACTCGTTTGGATACAATGAGCAGTTCTTC	CASSYSFGYNEQFF
few	TRBV25-1	.	TRBJ1-6	TGTGCCAGCAGCCCACGGGGATACTCCTATAATTCACCCCTCCACTTT	CASSPRGYSYNSPLHF
.	TRBV4-3	.	TRBJ2-1	TGCGCCAGCAGCCAAGATGCGAGGGAAGCCTACAATGAGCAGTTCTTC	CASSQDAREAYNEQFF
.	TRBV6-1	.	TRBJ2-2	TGTGCCAGCAGAAGACTTACCCGCACCGGGGAGCTGTTTTTT	CASRRLTRTGELFF
.	TRBV7-8	TRBD1	TRBJ2-3	TGTGCCAGCAGACCCCGGGACAGTTTCACAGATACGCAGTATTTT	CASRPRDSFTDTQYF
.	TRBV28	TRBD1	TRBJ1-6	TGTGCCAGCAGTCCGGGACAGGGAAGATCACCCCTCCACTTT	CASSPGQGRSPLHF
.	TRBV21-1	.	TRBJ2-7	TGTGCCAGCAGCGCCGGGGGGCACTCCTACGAGCAGTACTTC	CASSAGGHSYEQYF
.	TRBV4-3	.	TRBJ1-2	TGCGCCAGCAGCCAAGTAGCCAGTTCTAACTATGGCTACACCTTC	CASSQVASSNYGYTF
.	TRBV2	TRBD1	TRBJ1-5	TGTGCCAGCAGTGTTAACAGGGGGAGCAATCAGCCCCAGCATTTT	CASSVNRGSNQPQHF
.	TRBV7-2	.	TRBJ2-7	TGTGCCAGCAGCCCTTACTACGAGCAGTACTTC	CASSPYYEQYF
.	TRBV5-4	.	TRBJ2-5	TGTGCCAGCACTAGGGGGGGCCGATCCCCAGAGACCCAGTACTTC	CASTRGGRSPETQYF
.	TRBV7-3	.	TRBJ2-5	TGTGCCAGCAGCCCCAGTGGCGCCCGAGAGACCCAGTACTTC	CASSPSGARETQYF
once	TRBV2	.	TRBJ2-2	TGTGCCAGCAGTGATCCGCAGGGGGGGTCGAACACCGGGGAGCTGTTTTTT	CASSDPQGGSNTGELFF
.	TRBV6-5	TRBD1	TRBJ2-5	TGTGCCAGCAGTTACTCAGCAGGGGGCGGGATGGCCCAGTACTTC	CASSYSAGGGMAQYF
.	TRBV7-9	TRBD2	TRBJ2-1	TGTGCCAGCAGCTTAGTACTAGCGGGAGGCAATGAGCAGTTCTTC	CASSLVLAGGNEQFF
.	TRBV6-1	.	TRBJ1-4	TGTGCCAGCAGTGCGGCTCCAGACAGCGACATGGATGAAAAACTGTTTTTT	CASSAAPDSDMDEKLFF
.	TRBV11-2	.	TRBJ1-2	TGTGCCAGCAGCTTTTCCCCCCAAGTAAACTATGGCTACACCTTC	CASSFSPQVNYGYTF
.	TRBV10-3	TRBD1	TRBJ2-4	TGTGCCATCAGTGAGCCTTTCGGAGGGGCAGGGGGCATCTGGGCCAAAAACATTCAGTACTTC	CAISEPFGGAGGIWAKNIQYF
once	TRBV5-1	.	TRBJ1-1	TGCGCCAGCAGCTTGCAGCAGGGGATGAACACTGAAGCTTTCTTT	CASSLQQGMNTEAFF
.	TRBV4-1	TRBD2	TRBJ2-1	TGCGCCAGCAGCCAGGGGCCGGCGGGGGGGTCTCTTGGCTCCTACAATGAGCAGTTCTTC	CASSQGPAGGSLGSYNEQFF
.	TRBV19	.	TRBJ2-1	TGTGCCAGTAGCCCTCAGGGTTGGTCCTACAATGAGCAGTTCTTC	CASSPQGWSYNEQFF
.	TRBV11-2	.	TRBJ2-5	TGTGCCAGCAGCTTTGAATTGAGCCCCCAAGAGACCCAGTACTTC	CASSFELSPQETQYF
.	TRBV4-1	TRBD1	TRBJ1-2	TGCGCCAGCAGCCAGGACAGGGACCGGGGCTATGGCTACACCTTC	CASSQDRDRGYGYTF
.	TRBV11-1	.	TRBJ2-5	TGTGCCAGCTCGGGGGGCCGGTCAGAGACCCAGTACTTC	CASSGGRSETQYF
.	TRBV2	.	TRBJ1-5	TGTGCCAGCAGTGAATCGTCCAGAAATCAGCCCCAGCATTTT	CASSESSRNQPQHF
.	TRBV5-1	.	TRBJ2-1	TGCGCCAGCAGCATTTTACACCATTACGGGGGCAATGAGCAGTTCTTC	CASSILHHYGGNEQFF
.	TRBV6-6	.	TRBJ1-2	TGTGCCAGCAGTTACTCCCAGGGCGGCTACACCTTC	CASSYSQGGYTF
.	TRBV28	.	TRBJ1-1	TGTGCCAGCAGTTTTGTCGACACTGAAGCTTTCTTT	CASSFVDTEAFF
few	TRBV9	TRBD1	TRBJ1-6	TGTGCCAGCAGAGCCGGGACAGGACATTCACCCCTCCACTTT	CASRAGTGHSPLHF
once	TRBV18	.	TRBJ1-6	TGTGCCAGCTCACCGGGACAATCGGGACGTCGTAATTCACCCCTCCACTTT	CASSPGQSGRRNSPLHF
.	TRBV18	.	TRBJ1-6	TGTGCCAGCTCACCGGACGGGGCTAAGCCCCTCCACTTT	CASSPDGAKPLHF
.	TRBV15	TRBD1	TRBJ2-2	TGTGCCACCAGCAGCAGGGGGACCGGGGAGCTGTTTTTT	CATSSRGTGELFF
.	TRBV18	.	TRBJ2-2	TGTGCCAGCTCACTCGCGAGGGGGAACACCGGGGAGCTGTTTTTT	CASSLARGNTGELFF
.	TRBV15	TRBD1	TRBJ1-2	TGTGCCACCAGCAGAGGGGCCCTCGGGACAGGGGACTATGGCTACACCTTC	CATSRGALGTGDYGYTF
.	TRBV5-1	.	TRBJ2-5	TGCGCCAGCAGCGAACAAGAGACCCAGTACTTC	CASSEQETQYF
.	TRBV25-1	.	TRBJ1-6	TGTGCCAGCAGTGACTTCCGACAGCCTAATAATTCACCCCTCCACTTT	CASSDFRQPNNSPLHF
.	TRBV10-3	TRBD1	TRBJ1-2	TGTGCCATCAGTGGCCGGGACAGGGAGTATGGCTACACCTTC	CAISGRDREYGYTF
.	TRBV2	TRBD1	TRBJ1-2	TGTGCCAGCAGTTCCAGGACAGGGAACTATGGCTACACCTTC	CASSSRTGNYGYTF
.	TRBV5-1	.	TRBJ1-2	TGCGCCAGCAGCTTGTTAGGGAGGCCTGGCTATGGCTACACCTTC	CASSLLGRPGYGYTF
.	TRBV9	.	TRBJ1-2	TGTGCCAGCAGCGCATTGAACTATGGCTACACCTTC	CASSALNYGYTF
.	TRBV7-9	.	TRBJ2-7	TGTGCCAGCAGCTTAACCACAGGTATCTACGAGCAGTACTTC	CASSLTTGIYEQYF
.	TRBV28	TRBD1	TRBJ1-1	TGTGCCAGCAGTTTCTTTCACAGGGGGAACACTGAAGCTTTCTTT	CASSFFHRGNTEAFF
.	TRBV19	.	TRBJ2-2	TGTGCCAGTAGTATAGACAGATACACCGGGGAGCTGTTTTTT	CASSIDRYTGELFF
.	TRBV2	.	TRBJ1-2	TGTGCCAGCGGAACAGGCTATGGCTACACCTTC	CASGTGYGYTF
.	TRBV25-1	.	TRBJ2-2	TGTGCCAGCAGTGAACTCTCAGGGACCACCGGGGAGCTGTTTTTT	CASSELSGTTGELFF
.	TRBV27	.	TRBJ1-5	TGTGCCAGCAGTTTATCGACAGGTTATCAGCCCCAGCATTTT	CASSLSTGYQPQHF
.	TRBV28	.	TRBJ1-5	TGTGCCAGCAGAACCGACAGCAATCAGCCCCAGCATTTT	CASRTDSNQPQHF
.	TRBV6-6	.	TRBJ2-2	TGTGCCAGCAGACCCGGGCCCGGGGAGCTGTTTTTT	CASRPGPGELFF